Listed below are T cell receptor beta chains from one sample, sequenced in a study of T cell changes during pregnancy in multiple sclerosis. Profiled with immunoSEQ multiplex PCR; TCRdb holds only in-frame clones, not every one. The sample yields over 55,000 clones, almost 90% seen once. Sequenced material: peripheral blood, taken after pregnancy. The receptor source for this set is a female donor in good health, enrolled as a control in a pregnancy study. Both conserved end residues are trimmed from each CDR3. The order of the fields is clone size, V gene, J gene, CDR3 protein. Only part of the rows carry a size: once, few, many, or a class if the clone is expanded.

>NA|TRBV30|TRBJ1-1
ACPGQGTEAF
>few|TRBV10-3|TRBJ2-7
AISKIPAGGLYEQY
>NA|TRBV11-3|TRBJ2-7
ASSALAGGVYEQY
>once|TRBV5-6|TRBJ1-6
ASSLRGGGIPPLH
>NA|TRBV10-3|TRBJ2-5
AIQAGVQETQY
>once|TRBV5-1|TRBJ2-1
ASSLTGVDNEQF
>NA|TRBV19|TRBJ1-1
ASNRQGGTEAF
>NA|TRBV7-2|TRBJ1-1
ASSLGKGVVNTEAF
>NA|TRBV5-1|TRBJ1-1
ASSSAGGNTEAF
>NA|TRBV2|TRBJ1-5
ATSGSRERDQPQH
>NA|TRBV25-1|TRBJ2-2
ASEPTGNTGELF
>NA|TRBV6-5|TRBJ2-1
ASSSGTSKYNEQF
>NA|TRBV7-2|TRBJ1-3
ASSSGAASGNTIY
>NA|TRBV30|TRBJ1-4
AWSPSGADEKLF
>NA|TRBV11-2|TRBJ1-1
ASSLAGYTEAF
>NA|TRBV4-1|TRBJ1-1
ASSQSVPITLNTEAF
>once|TRBV27|TRBJ2-2
ASSLGWRAGTGELF
>NA|TRBV6-5|TRBJ2-3
ASSYSDSFTDTQY
>NA|TRBV6-5|TRBJ2-7
ASSPTGGSYEQY
>few|TRBV7-2|TRBJ2-7
ASRLAGGGEQY
>NA|TRBV30|TRBJ2-7
AWRKGQGDLYEQY
>NA|TRBV7-8|TRBJ1-5
ASSPSGQPQH
>NA|TRBV27|TRBJ2-2
ASSLSARVVFSGELF